This TCR beta chain was captured in a study of blood T cell repertoires in COVID-19 (dated by TCRdb to 2018 to 2021). General notes on the study: Collaborator samples came from the United States, Italy and Spain and covered acute and convalescent phases of COVID-19. Where available, HLA class I and class II types were taken from metadata supplied by the sample provider and were not determined by assay-based typing. Subjects who had been exposed to COVID-19, were actively infected with it, or had recovered from it provided the deeply sampled blood TCRbeta repertoires that made up the dataset. The repertoires were released in a freely available public database meant as a resource for research on the immune response to SARS-CoV-2. A de-identified subject ID, COVID-19 status, age in years and sex were almost always included in the sample metadata. The material from the prospective study consisted of cDNA or gDNA derived from T cells, B-cell-depleted T cells, or PBMCs. Samples came from the ongoing ImmuneRACE study (first 160 participants) plus 1,254 subjects from 6 global collaborators.

As regards this clone: The clone's antigen remains unknown. A read error may account for a junction end that differs from germline.

The germline V gene (reference sequence) supplies CDR1 DFQATT and CDR2 SNEGSKA. The CDR3 spans 11 residues, from the cysteine through the phenylalanine. Only the CDR3 part of the read is kept: 33 bases, read in frame from the first base. General conclusions and limits of the study: The amount of clinical and demographic metadata varied by source and participant and was provided uncurated.

Participants in the prospective study were enrolled through a virtual design, were aged roughly 18 to 100 years, and lived in some 24 United States geographic areas. Cohort assignment in the prospective study relied on participant-reported clinical history from a screening survey and a study questionnaire. Each participant in the prospective study had whole blood, serum and a nasopharyngeal or oropharyngeal swab collected by mobile phlebotomists. Prospective study participants could optionally give additional blood draws and questionnaires over a roughly two-month period. Prospective study blood samples were shipped either frozen or at room temperature before DNA extraction. TCRbeta CDR3 regions were amplified from genomic DNA by means of the immunoSEQ Assay, a bias-controlled multiplex PCR. In the source study's methods: Nucleated cell counts per sample were estimated from amplification of reference gene primers within the assay. To quantify the absolute abundance of each unique TCRbeta CDR3 rearrangement, sequence reads were collapsed and filtered. For each sample, productive Simpson clonality was calculated as the square root of Simpson's diversity index over productive rearrangements. TCRdb retrieved this table from immuneACCESS and kept in-frame rearrangements only. Not all clones are present; in checked studies, unresolved V genes account for under half, and no reason is known for the remainder. The DNA was the basis for D and trimming; V, J and clone size are from that table. This sample has some 230,000 clones in its table, and 70% to 85% of those were observed once. The ten biggest clones cover approximately 1.3% of the sample.

Sequences were obtained from PBMCs or T cells enriched from blood (not recorded which). The V and J segments used are TRBV20-1 and TRBJ1-1; TRBD1 might be the D gene, on 5 matching bases. This clonotype was obtained from a woman between 40 and 55 years old with acute COVID-19. The CDR3 amino acid sequence is: CSARDHRGGAF. The DNA is as follows: TGCAGTGCTAGAGATCATAGGGGCGGAGCCTTT.